This T cell receptor beta chain was profiled in a study of CXCR3-negative and CXCR3-positive naive CD8 T cells. Study results and limitations: Naive subsets displayed similar surface CD5, and TCR strength was inferred from TRB CDR3 properties.

Via 5' RACE with UMI labels, TRB cDNA libraries were prepared. TCRdb reprocessed the 5' RACE reads and stores each CDR3 protein as one record, lacking DNA. The sample table includes about 8,000 distinct CDR3 sequences. This clonotype is deemed medium-sized (0.01 to 0.1%) by its frequency. Its antigen is not known. This TCR came from a human donor in good health. Some clones in this sample may be carry-over from other donors' samples. The sample was naive CXCR3- CD8+ T cells from blood. Subset here: CD45RO-CCR7+CD27+CD95- naive CD8+ T cells lacking CXCR3 (TNR3-).

This CDR3 reads CASMSSLNENEQFF. This rearrangement joins TRBV19 to TRBJ2-1. The CDR3 runs to 14 residues. Germline CDR1 reads LNHDA; CDR2 reads SQIVND (reference sequence). Filled out from reference TRBV19 and TRBJ2-1, the complete variable domain reads DGGITQSPKYLFRKEGQNVTLSCEQNLNHDAMYWYRQDPGQGLRLIYYSQIVNDFQKGDIAEGYSVSREKKESFPLTVTSAQKNPTAFYLCASMSSLNENEQFFGPGTRLTVL.